This T cell receptor beta chain stems from a study of cytomegalovirus exposure and HLA in healthy donors. Study outcomes and limitations: Association of 16,951 TCR beta sequences with HLA alleles was found at 0.05 false discovery rate in a later analysis.

PCR involved 60 Vbeta and 13 Jbeta primers. The repertoire was sequenced with immunoSEQ multiplex PCR; TCRdb's copy has only in-frame clones and lacks some. Of roughly 230,000 clones in the sample, about nine tenths were seen once. As to this clone: Its antigen is still unknown.

V was shortened by 7 bases and J by 3 bases, with 18 bases between the two germline ends. The CDR3 has 16 amino acids. Germline V gene data show CDR1 as SEHNR and CDR2 as FQNEAQ (reference sequence). This TCR was sampled from a girl aged 2 to 10 in good health and CMV-seronegative. The sequenced sample was PBMCs. The gene calls are TRBV7-9 and TRBJ1-4; D is possibly TRBD1 (5 bases). The CDR3 protein is CASKEYGAGSNEKLFF. The CDR3 nucleotides are TGTGCCAGCAAGGAGTATGGGGCGGGATCTAATGAAAAACTGTTTTTT.